The present entry profiles one T cell receptor beta chain with its context. This sample stems from a study of blood T cell repertoires in COVID-19. Per the original methods: Amplified reference gene primers provided the basis for estimating nucleated cell counts. The assay was immunoSEQ multiplex PCR, and TCRdb's table has in-frame clones only and misses some. V, J and clone size are taken as reported in that table, and D and trimming were inferred from the DNA itself. The sample shows about 87,000 clones, around 87% of them seen only once. There are 12 residues in the CDR3. In germline, CDR1 is SGHAT, CDR2 FQNNGV. Trimming took off 0 bases at V and 8 bases at J, with 7 bases between the two ends.

The specimen was peripheral blood. The chain uses TRBV11-2 and TRBJ1-2; D gene uncertain. This clonotype originated in a human donor with acute or convalescent COVID-19. The donor label of this sample is uncertain. DNA of the CDR3: TGTGCCAGCAGCTTAGATCTGAGGGGCTACACCTTC. Translation: CASSLDLRGYTF.